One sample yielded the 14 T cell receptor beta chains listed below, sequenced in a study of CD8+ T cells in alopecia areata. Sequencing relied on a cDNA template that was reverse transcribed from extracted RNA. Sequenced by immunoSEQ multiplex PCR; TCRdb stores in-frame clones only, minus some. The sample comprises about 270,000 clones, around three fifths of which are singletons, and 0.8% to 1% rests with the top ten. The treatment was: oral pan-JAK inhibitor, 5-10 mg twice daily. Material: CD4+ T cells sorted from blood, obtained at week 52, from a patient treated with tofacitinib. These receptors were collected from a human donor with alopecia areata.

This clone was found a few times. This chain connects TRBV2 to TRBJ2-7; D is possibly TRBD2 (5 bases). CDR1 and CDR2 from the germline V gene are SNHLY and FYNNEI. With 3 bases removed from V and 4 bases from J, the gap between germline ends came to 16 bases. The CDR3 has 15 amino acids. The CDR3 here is CASSDSEIRGYEQYF. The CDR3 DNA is TGTGCCAGCAGTGACAGCGAGATACGGGGTTACGAGCAGTACTTC.

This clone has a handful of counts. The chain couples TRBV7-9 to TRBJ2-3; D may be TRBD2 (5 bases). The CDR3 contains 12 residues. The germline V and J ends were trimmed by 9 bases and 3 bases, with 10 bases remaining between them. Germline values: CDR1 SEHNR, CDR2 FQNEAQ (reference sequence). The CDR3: CASSVPTDTQYF. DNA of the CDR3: TGTGCCAGTAGCGTTCCGACAGATACGCAGTATTTT.

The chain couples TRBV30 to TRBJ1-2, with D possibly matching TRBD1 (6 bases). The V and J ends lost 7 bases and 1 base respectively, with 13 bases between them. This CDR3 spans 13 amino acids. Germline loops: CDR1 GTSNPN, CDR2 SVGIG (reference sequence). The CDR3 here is CAYSGHYNYGYTF. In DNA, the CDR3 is TGTGCCTACTCGGGACACTATAACTATGGCTACACCTTC.

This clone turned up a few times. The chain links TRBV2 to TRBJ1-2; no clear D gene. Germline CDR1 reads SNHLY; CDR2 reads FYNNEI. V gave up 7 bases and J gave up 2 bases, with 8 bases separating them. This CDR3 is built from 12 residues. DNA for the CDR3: TGTGCCAGCACTACGGACAACTATGGCTACACCTTC. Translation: CASTTDNYGYTF.

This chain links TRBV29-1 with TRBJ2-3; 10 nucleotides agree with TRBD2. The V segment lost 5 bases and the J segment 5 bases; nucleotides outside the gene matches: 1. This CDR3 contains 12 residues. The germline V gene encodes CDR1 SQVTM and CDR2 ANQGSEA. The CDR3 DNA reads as TGCAGCGTTTTAGCGGGGGGAGATACGCAGTATTTT. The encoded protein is CSVLAGGDTQYF.

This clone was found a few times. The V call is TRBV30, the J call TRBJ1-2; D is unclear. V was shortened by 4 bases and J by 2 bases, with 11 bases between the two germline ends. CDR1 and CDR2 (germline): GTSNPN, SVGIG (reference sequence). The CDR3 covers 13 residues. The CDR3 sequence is CAWTPAANYGYTF. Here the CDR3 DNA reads TGTGCCTGGACGCCGGCGGCAAACTATGGCTACACCTTC. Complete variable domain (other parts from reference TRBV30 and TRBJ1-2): SQTIHQWPATLVQPVGSPLSLECTVEGTSNPNLYWYRQAAGRGLQLLFYSVGIGQISSEVPQNLSASRPQDRQFILSSKKLLLSDSGFYLCAWTPAANYGYTFGSGTRLTVV.

CDR3 sequence (DNA): TGTGCCAGCACCACCTCCTACAATGAGCAGTTCTTC. Protein product: CASTTSYNEQFF. The genes are TRBV2 and TRBJ2-1; D remains ambiguous. The CDR3 consists of 12 residues. Trimming removed 7 bases from V and 0 bases from J, with 4 bases in between. CDR1 is SNHLY and CDR2 is FYNNEI in the germline V gene. The full variable domain, rest sourced from reference TRBV2 and TRBJ2-1, is EPEVTQTPSHQVTQMGQEVILRCVPISNHLYFYWYRQILGQKVEFLVSFYNNEISEKSEIFDDQFSVERPDGSNFTLKIRSTKLEDSAMYFCASTTSYNEQFFGPGTRLTVL.

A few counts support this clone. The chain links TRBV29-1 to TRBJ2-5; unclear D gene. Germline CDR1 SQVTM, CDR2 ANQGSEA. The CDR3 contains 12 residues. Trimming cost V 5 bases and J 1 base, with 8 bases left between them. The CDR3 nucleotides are TGCAGCGTTATCCGGACCCAAGAGACCCAGTACTTC. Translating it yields CSVIRTQETQYF.

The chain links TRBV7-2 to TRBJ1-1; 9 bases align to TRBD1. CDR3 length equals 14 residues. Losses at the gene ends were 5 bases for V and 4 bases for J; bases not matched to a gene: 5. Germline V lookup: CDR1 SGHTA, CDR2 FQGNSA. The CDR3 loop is CASSTRQGGTEAFF. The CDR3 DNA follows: TGTGCCAGCAGCACAAGACAGGGGGGCACTGAAGCTTTCTTT.

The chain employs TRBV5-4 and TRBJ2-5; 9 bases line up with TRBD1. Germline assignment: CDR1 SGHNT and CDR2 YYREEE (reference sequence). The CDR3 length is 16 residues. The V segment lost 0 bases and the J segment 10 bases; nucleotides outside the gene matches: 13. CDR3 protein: CASSLGEGGTGMIQYF. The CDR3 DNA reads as TGTGCCAGCAGCTTGGGAGAAGGCGGGACAGGGATGATCCAGTACTTC.

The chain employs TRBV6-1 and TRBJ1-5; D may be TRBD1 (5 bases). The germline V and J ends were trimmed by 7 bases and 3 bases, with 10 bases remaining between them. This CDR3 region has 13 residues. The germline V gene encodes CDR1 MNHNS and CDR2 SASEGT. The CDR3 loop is CASNPGLNQPQHF. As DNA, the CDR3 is TGTGCCAGCAATCCAGGGCTCAATCAGCCCCAGCATTTT.

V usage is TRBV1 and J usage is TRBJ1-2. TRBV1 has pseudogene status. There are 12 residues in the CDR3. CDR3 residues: CTRQGTCYGYTF. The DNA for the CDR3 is TGCACCCGCCAAGGGACGTGCTATGGCTACACCTTC.

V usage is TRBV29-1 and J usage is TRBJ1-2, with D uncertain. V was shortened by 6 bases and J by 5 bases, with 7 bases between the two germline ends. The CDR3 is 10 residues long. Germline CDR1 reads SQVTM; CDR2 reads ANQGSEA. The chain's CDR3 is CSVYSYGYTF. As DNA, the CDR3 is TGCAGCGTCTACAGTTATGGCTACACCTTC.

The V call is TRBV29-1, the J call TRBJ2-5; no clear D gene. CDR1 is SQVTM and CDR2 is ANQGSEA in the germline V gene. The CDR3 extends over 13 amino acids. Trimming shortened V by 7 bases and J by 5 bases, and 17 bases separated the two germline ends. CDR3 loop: CSDRLSLLETQYF. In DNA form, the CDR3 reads TGCAGCGACCGCCTTTCGCTTCTGGAGACCCAGTACTTC.